This TCR beta chain was obtained from a study of control samples from healthy donors and cancer patients. Profiled with immunoSEQ multiplex PCR; TCRdb holds only in-frame clones, not every one. The data contain 100,000 to 150,000 clones, approximately 92% of them singletons. Germline lookup yields CDR1 SGHDT and CDR2 YYEEEE. The CDR3 sequence is 14 residues long. Deletions cut 0 bases from V and 1 base from J, with 8 bases between. Sequenced input: PBMCs. The chain uses TRBV5-6 and TRBJ2-7, with D perhaps matching TRBD1 (5 bases). This TCR was sampled from a man older than 75 with head and neck cancer. DNA of the CDR3: TGTGCCAGCAGCTTGGTTCAGGGATCCTACGAGCAGTACTTC. This codes for CASSLVQGSYEQYF.